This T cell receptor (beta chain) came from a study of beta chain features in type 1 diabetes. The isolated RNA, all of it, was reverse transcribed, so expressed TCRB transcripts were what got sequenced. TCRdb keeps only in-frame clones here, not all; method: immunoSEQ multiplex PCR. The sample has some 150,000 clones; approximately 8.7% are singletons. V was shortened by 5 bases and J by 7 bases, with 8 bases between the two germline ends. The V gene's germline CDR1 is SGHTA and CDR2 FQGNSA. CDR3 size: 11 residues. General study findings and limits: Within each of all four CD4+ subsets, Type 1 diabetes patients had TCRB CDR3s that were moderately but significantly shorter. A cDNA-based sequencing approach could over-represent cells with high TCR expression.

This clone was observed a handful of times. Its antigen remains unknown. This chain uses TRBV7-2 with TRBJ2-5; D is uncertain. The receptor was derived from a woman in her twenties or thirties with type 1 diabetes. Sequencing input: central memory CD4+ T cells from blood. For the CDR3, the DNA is TGTGCCAGCAGCCCGGAGAGGACCCAGTACTTC. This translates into CASSPERTQYF.